This passage covers 19 T cell receptor beta chains from one sample sequenced in a study of T cell responses to AZD1222 COVID-19 vaccine. Sequencing was performed with immunoSEQ multiplex PCR; in TCRdb, only in-frame clones are kept and a portion is missing. The top ten clones hold approximately 23% of a sample with 66,000 or so clones, 79% of them seen once. This material consisted of peripheral blood, taken on day 0 of MenACWY control vaccination. The receptors were gathered from an adult in good health.

V is TRBV7-9 and J is TRBJ1-1; D unclear. V was cut by 7 bases and J by 1 base, with 10 bases left in between. CDR3 size: 13 residues. Germline V gene lookup returns CDR1 SEHNR and CDR2 FQNEAQ (reference sequence). CDR3 nucleotide sequence: TGTGCCAGCACCCATCGCGAGAACACTGAAGCTTTCTTT. Translated: CASTHRENTEAFF. The full variable domain, with the rest looked up from reference TRBV7-9 and TRBJ1-1, is DTGVSQNPRHKITKRGQNVTFRCDPISEHNRLYWYRQTLGQGPEFLTYFQNEAQLEKSRLLSDRFSAERPKGSFSTLEIQRTEQGDSAMYLCASTHRENTEAFFGQGTRLTVV.

The chain joins TRBV30 to TRBJ2-7, with D hard to call. The germline CDR1 and CDR2 sequences are GTSNPN and SVGIG (reference sequence). The V gene lost 3 bases and the J gene lost 0 bases, with 12 bases spanning the gap. The CDR3 spans 14 residues. The CDR3: CAWRGSLTSYEQYF. CDR3 bases: TGTGCCTGGAGGGGAAGCCTCACCTCCTACGAGCAGTACTTC.

The V call is TRBV2, the J call TRBJ1-2; unclear D gene. Trimming stripped 5 bases from V and 8 bases from J, with 6 bases between. Germline CDR1 is SNHLY and CDR2 is FYNNEI. This CDR3 is built from 10 residues. The CDR3 is CASSLGGYTF. In DNA form, the CDR3 reads TGTGCCAGCAGTCTGGGGGGCTACACCTTC.

The CDR3 region is CASSNSGGVSSYNEQFF. The CDR3 DNA follows: TGTGCCAGCAGCAACTCAGGGGGGGTTAGCTCCTACAATGAGCAGTTCTTC. The rearrangement joins TRBV21-1 to TRBJ2-1. TRBV21-1 is annotated as a pseudogene. The CDR3 runs to 17 residues.

As regards this clone: The same CDR3 arises from other DNA sequences in this sample as well. The chain employs TRBV5-1 and TRBJ2-5; TRBD2 is a possible D gene (5 bases). Trimming took off 2 bases at V and 0 bases at J, with 8 bases between the two ends. The germline CDR1 and CDR2 sequences are SGHRS and YFSETQ. CDR3 length: 14 amino acids. The CDR3 sequence is CASSFDGNQETQYF. For the CDR3, the DNA is TGCGCCAGCAGCTTTGACGGGAACCAAGAGACCCAGTACTTC.

The V and J genes are TRBV19 and TRBJ1-1; D might be TRBD1 (5 bases). The CDR3 spans 11 residues. Germline V gene data show CDR1 as LNHDA and CDR2 as SQIVND (reference sequence). With 5 bases removed from V and 6 bases from J, the gap between germline ends came to 7 bases. DNA for the CDR3: TGTGCCAGTAGTTCAGGGTCTGAAGCTTTCTTT. Its translation is CASSSGSEAFF. Full variable domain (rest looked up from reference TRBV19 and TRBJ1-1): DGGITQSPKYLFRKEGQNVTLSCEQNLNHDAMYWYRQDPGQGLRLIYYSQIVNDFQKGDIAEGYSVSREKKESFPLTVTSAQKNPTAFYLCASSSGSEAFFGQGTRLTVV.

The V gene is TRBV5-1, the J gene TRBJ2-6; D unresolved. Germline CDR1 SGHRS, CDR2 YFSETQ. V shed 0 bases and J shed 4 bases, with 8 bases lying between them. The CDR3 length is 15 residues. The CDR3 loop is CASSLGLRGANVLTF. Here the CDR3 DNA reads TGCGCCAGCAGCTTGGGGTTACGAGGGGCCAACGTCCTGACTTTC.

At least ten counts were recorded for this clone. The chain employs TRBV28 and TRBJ2-2; 8 nucleotides align to TRBD2. Germline lookup yields CDR1 MDHEN and CDR2 SYDVKM. The CDR3 spans 15 residues. With 3 bases clipped from V and 2 bases from J, the junction kept 2 bases outside the gene matches. The CDR3 sequence is CASSFSGTNTGELFF. CDR3 coding DNA: TGTGCCAGCAGTTTTAGCGGGACAAACACCGGGGAGCTGTTTTTT.

V gene TRBV7-9 combines with J gene TRBJ2-1, with D possibly matching TRBD2 (6 bases). Germline V gene sequence: CDR1 SEHNR, CDR2 FQNEAQ (reference sequence). Trimming cost V 2 bases and J 2 bases, with 13 bases left between them. This CDR3 region has 16 residues. CDR3 in DNA: TGTGCCAGCAGCTTAAGTGACGGGGGAACCTACAATGAGCAGTTCTTC. The encoded protein is CASSLSDGGTYNEQFF.

The gene calls are TRBV6-2 or TRBV6-3 and TRBJ2-2, with D unclear. The CDR3 extends over 16 amino acids. V was clipped by 3 bases and J by 3 bases, with 14 bases between them. Looked up from germline, CDR1 is MNHEY and CDR2 is SVGEGT. This CDR3 is CASSYPLDRYTGELFF. As DNA, the CDR3 is TGTGCCAGCAGTTATCCCCTGGACCGGTACACCGGGGAGCTGTTTTTT.

The chain is built from TRBV6-2 or TRBV6-3 and TRBJ1-1, with a tentative D call TRBD1 (5 bases). CDR1 is MNHEY and CDR2 is SVGEGT in the germline V gene. CDR3 length: 12 amino acids. The V gene lost 4 bases and the J gene lost 6 bases, with 9 bases spanning the gap. The CDR3 nucleotides are TGTGCCAGCAGTTTGGGGGAATCTGAAGCTTTCTTT. Translating it yields CASSLGESEAFF.

The chain couples TRBV6-1 to TRBJ2-7; 11 nucleotides agree with TRBD1. Per the germline V gene, CDR1 is MNHNS and CDR2 is SASEGT. V dropped 1 base and J dropped 5; count of bases not matched to a gene: 7. The CDR3 length is 16 residues. CDR3 region: CASSEGSGQGADEQYF. CDR3 DNA: TGTGCCAGCAGTGAAGGTTCCGGACAGGGGGCCGACGAGCAGTACTTC.

This clone occurred once. The gene calls are TRBV1 and TRBJ1-6; the D segment call TRBD1 is taken from the table without a DNA check. TRBV1 is a pseudogene locus. The CDR3 covers 15 residues. CDR3 DNA sequence: TGCACCAGCAGCCAAGATTCAGGGGGCAATTCACCCCTCCACTTT. The encoded protein is CTSSQDSGGNSPLHF.

This chain connects TRBV2 to TRBJ2-7, with TRBD1 as a possible D gene (5 bases). Germline V gene data show CDR1 as SNHLY and CDR2 as FYNNEI. The CDR3 sequence is 13 residues long. The germline V and J ends were trimmed by 5 bases and 12 bases, with 20 bases remaining between them. CDR3 sequence reads: CASSPAGYLSRYF. CDR3 sequence (DNA): TGTGCCAGCAGTCCGGCAGGGTATTTATCTCGGTACTTC.

CDR3 residues: CASRPAGGRVGELFF. CDR3 DNA: TGTGCCAGCAGGCCAGCGGGAGGGCGCGTCGGGGAGCTGTTTTTT. This chain connects TRBV27 to TRBJ2-2, with 10 positions matching TRBD2. V lost 6 bases to trimming and J lost 7 bases; unmatched junction nucleotides: 8. Germline-derived CDR1 and CDR2 are MNHEY and SMNVEV (reference sequence). This CDR3 has 15 residues.

The chain carries TRBV5-1 and TRBJ2-3; 9 bases match TRBD2. The ends lost 0 bases at V and 3 bases at J; junction bases unmatched: 5. Germline CDR1 is SGHRS and CDR2 is YFSETQ. The CDR3 spans 16 residues. CDR3 sequence: CASSLAGGGATDTQYF. The CDR3 nucleotides read TGCGCCAGCAGCTTGGCGGGCGGGGGGGCTACAGATACGCAGTATTTT.

The chain joins TRBV28 to TRBJ2-1, with D unresolved. CDR3 size: 17 residues. V was cut by 7 bases and J by 1 base, with 20 bases left in between. Germline-derived CDR1 and CDR2 are MDHEN and SYDVKM. The CDR3 reads CASTPPMGSPSYNEQFF. In DNA, the CDR3 is TGTGCCAGCACGCCCCCCATGGGTTCCCCTTCCTACAATGAGCAGTTCTTC.

The chain carries TRBV7-2 and TRBJ1-1; the D is unclear. Germline-derived CDR1 and CDR2 are SGHTA and FQGNSA. Between the trimmed V and J ends, which lost 7 bases and 2 bases, there was a span of 11 bases. The CDR3 totals 13 residues. The CDR3 reads CASTSIRNTEAFF. The DNA of the CDR3 is TGTGCCAGCACCTCTATACGCAACACTGAAGCTTTCTTT.

This chain joins TRBV3-1 (or the pseudogene TRBV3-2) and TRBJ1-1, with D hard to call. With 1 base removed from V and 10 bases from J, the gap between germline ends came to 10 bases. The V gene's germline CDR1 is LGHDT and CDR2 YNNKEL (reference sequence). The CDR3 has 12 amino acids. As DNA, the CDR3 is TGTGCCAGCAGCCAAGGGGGTCGGGGAGCTTTCTTT. It encodes CASSQGGRGAFF.